These T cell receptor beta chains were read from a single sample in a study of cytomegalovirus exposure and HLA in healthy donors. Sequenced by immunoSEQ multiplex PCR; TCRdb stores in-frame clones only, minus some. The sample has approximately 170,000 clones; approximately 88% are singletons. The source material was PBMCs. The receptors were sampled from a boy between 2 and 10 years old in good health and CMV-seronegative. Each CDR3 is given with its conserved first and last residue.

TRBJ2-5	TRBV27	CASSPIRLAGGQETQYF
TRBJ1-1	TRBV5-4	CASSIQGGTEAFF
TRBJ1-1	TRBV2	CASSQNRDRGDTEAFF
TRBJ1-5	TRBV29-1	CSVSPGQGTNQPQHF
TRBJ1-4	TRBV27	CASSRRTGGEKLFF
TRBJ2-7	TRBV5-1	CASRRMGGDSYEQYF
TRBJ2-2	TRBV18	CASSPGQGTTGELFF
TRBJ1-4	TRBV7-9	CASSPGTGGSSTNEKLFF
TRBJ1-5	TRBV28	CASSFLQGAKYNQPQHF
TRBJ1-2	TRBV5-1	CASSLSAENYGYTF
TRBJ2-3	TRBV12-2	CASRFQGRTDTQYF
TRBJ1-2	TRBV27	CASSFAGKNYGYTF
TRBJ2-1	TRBV4-2	CASSQDLMGEGVNEQFF
TRBJ1-4	TRBV15	CATNGGRAANEKLFF
TRBJ2-7	TRBV19	CATGAPYEQYF
TRBJ2-3	TRBV4-3	CASSQGVSGTSDTQYF
TRBJ1-1	TRBV6-5	CASSYARGGWAFF
TRBJ1-2	TRBV2	CASKVAGGWNYGYTF
TRBJ2-7	TRBV28	CASSPRGVSYEQYF
TRBJ1-6	TRBV30	CAWSVGTGQGTYNSPLHF
TRBJ1-1	TRBV5-1	CASSLDRTGQAFF
TRBJ2-1	TRBV18	CASSPPGGGWGTNNEQFF
TRBJ2-7	TRBV5-6	CASSLGPHSRGSRYEQYF
TRBJ2-1	TRBV6-1	CASSASGRAFEQFF
TRBJ2-5	TRBV5-1	CASGPRGETQYF
TRBJ1-5	TRBV4-1	CASSQGVTANQPQHF
TRBJ2-3	TRBV9	CASSAAGGSTDTQYF
TRBJ1-6	TRBV9	CASSVEQANSPLHF
TRBJ2-1	TRBV10-3	CAISPIRQGFNYNEQFF
TRBJ2-7	TRBV10-1	CASSVTATYEQYF
TRBJ2-1	TRBV9	CASSEPGLAGYNEQFF
TRBJ1-2	TRBV4-1	CASSQDYYDRNYGYTF
TRBJ1-6	TRBV19	CASSVNPGERSPLHF
TRBJ1-2	TRBV29-1	CSVERRGGYTF
TRBJ1-5	TRBV5-6	CASSSTGLYSNQPQHF
TRBJ2-7	TRBV5-3	CARSLGQGPYEQYF